Listed below are T cell receptor beta chains from one sample, sequenced in a study of T cells in Graves' hyperthyroidism and ophthalmopathy. A single record per CDR3 protein comes from TCRdb applying MiXCR to the multiplex PCR reads. The sample includes roughly 300,000 distinct CDR3 sequences, around 13% of them seen just once. The sample consisted of blood. These receptors were taken from a woman in her 30s with Graves' hyperthyroidism. Each CDR3 is given with its conserved first and last residue. D genes are given only for firm matches. The size of a clone is reported for some rows only, either as once, few or many, or as a class for expanded clones.

v_call	j_call	clone_size	d_call	cdr3_nt	cdr3_aa
TRBV4-3	TRBJ2-7	.	TRBD2	TGCGCCAGCAGCCAAATAAGCGGGAGCTACGAGCAGTACTTC	CASSQISGSYEQYF
TRBV10-3	TRBJ2-1	many	TRBD2	TGTGCCATCAGTGAGTCGAGACTAGCGGGAGGGGGTAATGAGCAGTTCTTC	CAISESRLAGGGNEQFF
TRBV5-6	TRBJ2-1	few	.	TGTGCCAGCAGCTTAGGTAGCCGGAGAGCGGGTGAGCAGTTCTTC	CASSLGSRRAGEQFF
TRBV6-2/TRBV6-3	TRBJ2-1	few	.	TGTGCCAGCAACCAACAGGGGGGGTTTTGGGAGCAGTTCTTC	CASNQQGGFWEQFF
TRBV29-1	TRBJ2-7	.	.	TGCAGCGTCGGGACCGGGAGCGAGCAGTACTTC	CSVGTGSEQYF
TRBV15	TRBJ1-5	many	.	TGTGCCACCAGCAGGGCAGGGAATAAGGGTCAGCCCCAGCATTTT	CATSRAGNKGQPQHF
TRBV7-2	TRBJ2-2	.	.	TGTGCCAGCAGCTTAAAAAGTTTATCCGGGGAGCTGTTTTTT	CASSLKSLSGELFF
TRBV4-1	TRBJ2-4	.	.	TGCGCCAGCAGCTTCACCGACAGACCCAAAAACATTCAGTACTTC	CASSFTDRPKNIQYF
TRBV28	TRBJ2-7	many	.	TGTGCCAGCAGTCCGCCGGGAGAGTACGAGCAGTACTTC	CASSPPGEYEQYF
TRBV2	TRBJ2-1	many	TRBD2	TGTGCCAGCCGGGAGGCTAGCGGGAATGAGCAGTTCTTC	CASREASGNEQFF
TRBV20-1	TRBJ2-7	many	TRBD2	TGCAGTGCTTACCGAGTAGCGGGGGAAGGGGGCCACGAGCAGTACTTC	CSAYRVAGEGGHEQYF
TRBV7-2	TRBJ2-3	many	.	TGTGCCAGCAGCTTAGGAATAGACACAGATACGCAGTATTTT	CASSLGIDTDTQYF
TRBV9	TRBJ1-3	.	.	TGTGCCAGCAGCGTAGATCCCTCTGGAAACACCATATATTTT	CASSVDPSGNTIYF
TRBV7-6	TRBJ2-2	many	.	TGTGCCAGCAGCTTTCCGGCAGGGGTGAGCGGGGAGCTGTTTTTT	CASSFPAGVSGELFF
TRBV28	TRBJ2-3	.	.	TGTGCCAGCACCCGGGTCACAGATACGCAGTATTTT	CASTRVTDTQYF
TRBV10-3	TRBJ2-7	.	.	TGTGCCATCAGTGATGAAGCCGGGGACAAACACTACGAGCAGTACTTC	CAISDEAGDKHYEQYF
TRBV13	TRBJ2-3	.	.	TGTGCCAGCAGCTACCGGACCCGCACAGATACGCAGTATTTT	CASSYRTRTDTQYF
TRBV12-3/TRBV12-4	TRBJ2-2	many	.	TGTGCCAGCAGTTACGTACTTGGGGGGAGCGGGGAGCTGTTTTTT	CASSYVLGGSGELFF
TRBV7-9	TRBJ2-1	.	.	TGTGCCAGCGAAAAGCAGGGGTTAGGCGATGAGCAGTTCTTC	CASEKQGLGDEQFF
TRBV6-1	TRBJ2-3	.	TRBD2	TGTGCCGGCAGTAAAGGACTAGGGAAAGATACGCAGTATTTT	CAGSKGLGKDTQYF
TRBV28	TRBJ1-2	many	TRBD1	TGTGCCAGCACACCTTCGCCAGGGGGCGCGTCGGGCTACACCTTC	CASTPSPGGASGYTF
TRBV27	TRBJ2-2	.	.	TGTGCCAGCAGTTACAGGGACAACACCGGGGAGCTGTTTTTT	CASSYRDNTGELFF
TRBV2	TRBJ2-1	many	TRBD1	TGTGCCAGCAGGGACCCAGGGGGCGATGAGCAGTTCTTC	CASRDPGGDEQFF
TRBV20-1	TRBJ1-2	many	TRBD1	TGCAGTGCTAGAGAAGTAGCACAGGGGAACTATGGCTACACCTTC	CSAREVAQGNYGYTF
TRBV9	TRBJ2-7	few	TRBD1	TGTGCCAGCAGCGTAGGGGGACAGCCTTCCTACGAGCAGTACTTC	CASSVGGQPSYEQYF
TRBV11-2	TRBJ1-5	many	.	TGTGCCAGCAGCCCCACCGAGAAGCAGCCCCAGCATTTT	CASSPTEKQPQHF
TRBV29-1	TRBJ2-5	many	.	TGCAGCGTTGATCAGACACAGGATGGAGAGACCCAGTACTTC	CSVDQTQDGETQYF
TRBV5-1	TRBJ2-6	once	TRBD2	TGCGCCAGCAGCTTGAGCGGGAGTTCTGGGGCCAACGTCCTGACTTTC	CASSLSGSSGANVLTF
TRBV6-2/TRBV6-3	TRBJ1-1	few	.	TGTGCCAGCAACACCGGGAACCGTTTTGAAGCTTTCTTT	CASNTGNRFEAFF
TRBV7-9	TRBJ2-7	.	.	TGTGCCAGCAGCTTATCCCCCTCCGGATCCTACGAGCAGTACTTC	CASSLSPSGSYEQYF
TRBV12-3/TRBV12-4	TRBJ2-2	many	.	TGTGCCAGCAGCCCGAGGGAAACCGGCGGGGAGCTGTTTTTT	CASSPRETGGELFF